Listed here are 32 T cell receptor beta chains from one sample, sequenced in a study of technical replicates of blood from a few donors. Generated by immunoSEQ multiplex PCR, the TCRdb table keeps only in-frame clones and is missing some. Here the sample spans tens of thousands of clones, 93% being singletons. The sequenced material came from T cells isolated from PBMCs. These receptors were taken from a human donor in good health.

V is TRBV7-9 and J is TRBJ1-1; a weak D match, TRBD1 (6 bases). The length of the CDR3 is 16 residues. V lost 4 bases and J lost 3, with 18 bases in between. CDR1 and CDR2 (germline): SEHNR, FQNEAQ (reference sequence). The DNA for the CDR3 is TGTGCCAGCAGCTCCCTTAGACAGGCCCGACACACTGAAGCTTTCTTT. Translating it yields CASSSLRQARHTEAFF.

The chain is built from TRBV19 and TRBJ1-1; the D is unclear. Germline values: CDR1 LNHDA, CDR2 SQIVND (reference sequence). This CDR3 is 14 amino acids long. V was pared by 5 bases and J by 4 bases, with 14 bases between. This CDR3 is CASSQTVSSTEAFF. The CDR3 DNA sequence: TGTGCCAGTAGTCAAACAGTTTCAAGCACTGAAGCTTTCTTT.

This chain uses TRBV9 with TRBJ2-1; 16 bases fit TRBD2. Trimming cost V 3 bases and J 3 bases; bases outside gene matches: 9. The CDR3 totals 19 residues. CDR1 and CDR2 (germline): SGDLS, YYNGEE. This CDR3 reads CASSGGLAGGPGFYNEQFF. In DNA form, the CDR3 reads TGTGCCAGCAGCGGGGGACTAGCGGGAGGGCCGGGGTTCTACAATGAGCAGTTCTTC.

This rearrangement joins TRBV11-2 to TRBJ1-1; no definite D call. The V end was cut by 1 base, the J end by 1 base, with 4 bases between. The germline CDR1 and CDR2 sequences are SGHAT and FQNNGV. This CDR3 contains 13 residues. The CDR3 sequence: CASSLGENTEAFF. The CDR3 nucleotides are TGTGCCAGCAGCTTAGGAGAGAACACTGAAGCTTTCTTT.

The chain is built from TRBV6-1 and TRBJ2-4, with D possibly matching TRBD2 (6 bases). Germline CDR1 is MNHNS and CDR2 is SASEGT. There are 14 residues in the CDR3. The V end lost 7 bases, the J end lost 6 bases, and 16 bases lay between the germline ends. CDR3 sequence reads: CASTDFGGINIQYF. CDR3 coding DNA: TGTGCCAGCACCGACTTCGGCGGGATAAACATTCAGTACTTC.

This clone was seen a handful of times. This sequence joins TRBV2 and TRBJ1-3, with D unresolved. Trimming stripped 2 bases from V and 6 bases from J, with 8 bases between. The CDR3 runs 13 residues. CDR1 and CDR2 (germline): SNHLY, FYNNEI. The chain's CDR3 is CASSESVTNTIYF. Here the CDR3 DNA reads TGTGCCAGCAGTGAATCGGTAACAAACACCATATATTTT. The variable domain in full, completed from reference TRBV2 and TRBJ1-3, reads EPEVTQTPSHQVTQMGQEVILRCVPISNHLYFYWYRQILGQKVEFLVSFYNNEISEKSEIFDDQFSVERPDGSNFTLKIRSTKLEDSAMYFCASSESVTNTIYFGEGSWLTVV.

This chain uses TRBV7-8 with TRBJ1-2; D unresolved. The CDR3 extends over 13 amino acids. Germline CDR1 is SGHVS and CDR2 is FQNEAQ. V was shortened by 5 bases and J by 0 bases, with 7 bases between the two germline ends. The CDR3 coding sequence is TGTGCCAGCAGCCCCCCGGCTAACTATGGCTACACCTTC. Amino acid sequence: CASSPPANYGYTF. Complete variable domain (other parts from reference TRBV7-8 and TRBJ1-2): GAGVSQSPRYKVAKRGQDVALRCDPISGHVSLFWYQQALGQGPEFLTYFQNEAQLDKSGLPSDRFFAERPEGSVSTLKIQRTQQEDSAVYLCASSPPANYGYTFGSGTRLTVV.

V usage is TRBV28 and J usage is TRBJ2-6, with TRBD1 matching 8 bases. In germline, CDR1 is MDHEN, CDR2 SYDVKM. This CDR3 spans 15 amino acids. V lost 5 bases, J lost 5 bases, and 5 bases stayed unmatched. This chain's CDR3 is CASSTGDRRANVLTF. CDR3 DNA sequence: TGTGCCAGCAGTACGGGGGACAGGAGGGCCAACGTCCTGACTTTC.

This sequence joins TRBV5-1 and TRBJ2-3; 8 bases are a match to TRBD2. V was clipped by 4 bases and J by 2 bases; unmatched bases: 3. This CDR3 has 14 residues. Per the germline V gene, CDR1 is SGHRS and CDR2 is YFSETQ. CDR3 in amino acids: CASSLSGTTDTQYF. CDR3 sequence (DNA): TGCGCCAGCAGCCTTAGCGGGACCACAGATACGCAGTATTTT.

This clone has a single count. V and J are TRBV7-9 and TRBJ2-1; 9 positions match TRBD2. Germline V gene lookup returns CDR1 SEHNR and CDR2 FQNEAQ (reference sequence). Trimming cost V 4 bases and J 14 bases; bases outside gene matches: 15. The CDR3 loop spans 15 amino acids. The CDR3 DNA follows: TGTGCCAGCAGCTCTGGGGGGGTAGCGGGGGACGGGGAGTTCTTC. Translated: CASSSGGVAGDGEFF.

The J gene is TRBJ1-5, the V gene TRBV5-1; 7 nucleotides align to TRBD1. Germline trimming cut 5 bases from V and 7 bases from J; bases unmatched to any gene: 6. The CDR3 runs to 13 residues. From germline, CDR1 is SGHRS and CDR2 YFSETQ. The CDR3 spells CASSKNRGQPQHF. In DNA form, the CDR3 reads TGCGCCAGCAGTAAAAACAGGGGACAGCCCCAGCATTTT.

This chain uses TRBV19 with TRBJ2-7; maybe TRBD2 (5 bases). The CDR3 is made up of 16 amino acids. Trimming removed 3 bases at V and 3 bases at J, with 18 bases between. Germline loops: CDR1 LNHDA, CDR2 SQIVND (reference sequence). CDR3 DNA sequence: TGTGCCAGTAGTATTATGTTTGAGGGAGTTGTCTACGAGCAGTACTTC. Amino acid sequence: CASSIMFEGVVYEQYF. The full variable domain, in which reference TRBV19 and TRBJ2-7 provide the parts outside the CDR3, is DGGITQSPKYLFRKEGQNVTLSCEQNLNHDAMYWYRQDPGQGLRLIYYSQIVNDFQKGDIAEGYSVSREKKESFPLTVTSAQKNPTAFYLCASSIMFEGVVYEQYFGPGTRLTVT.

Notes on this clone: One junction end does not reproduce the germline sequence, and a read error may be involved. This chain uses TRBV14 with TRBJ1-4; no clear D. The CDR3 runs to 13 residues. CDR1 is SGHDN, CDR2 FVKESK, per germline. Written as DNA, the CDR3 is TGTGCCAGAAGCCCGCGGGTTAATGAAAAACTGTTTTTT. Residues: CARSPRVNEKLFF.

The J gene is TRBJ2-1, the V gene TRBV19; 7 bases map to TRBD2. The CDR3 length is 14 residues. Germline assignment: CDR1 LNHDA and CDR2 SQIVND (reference sequence). V dropped 1 base and J dropped 7; count of bases not matched to a gene: 4. The CDR3 DNA follows: TGTGCCAGTAGTATAGGAGCGGGACCAAATGAGCAGTTCTTC. Amino acids: CASSIGAGPNEQFF.

CDR3 DNA: TGTGCCAGCAGTGAGGGAGGGGGAAATGAAAAACTGTTTTTT. It translates to CASSEGGGNEKLFF. The V and J genes are TRBV6-1 and TRBJ1-4; tentative D call: TRBD1 (6 bases). This CDR3 is 14 amino acids long. The germline V gene has CDR1 MNHNS and CDR2 SASEGT. V lost 3 bases to trimming and J lost 5 bases, with 10 bases between them.

The CDR3, as DNA: TGTGCCAGCAAGGATCGGGGTGAAAAACTGTTTTTT. It encodes CASKDRGEKLFF. The chain carries TRBV5-6 and TRBJ1-4; D remains unclear. The V and J ends lost 6 bases and 7 bases respectively, with 10 bases between them. The germline V gene has CDR1 SGHDT and CDR2 YYEEEE. The CDR3 sequence is 12 residues long.

The rearrangement uses TRBV25-1 and TRBJ2-7, with TRBD2 matching 8 bases. The germline gives CDR1 MGHDK, CDR2 SYGVNS. V lost 3 bases to trimming and J lost 7 bases; unmatched junction nucleotides: 5. The CDR3 sequence is 13 residues long. CDR3 sequence (DNA): TGTGCCAGCAGTGAGCGGGGGGATCCGGAGCAGTACTTC. It is translated as CASSERGDPEQYF.

The J gene is TRBJ1-6, the V gene TRBV18; 9 bases map to TRBD1. CDR3 length: 15 amino acids. The junction had 3 bases not matched to a gene; V was cut back by 3 bases and J by 6 bases. Germline V gene data show CDR1 as KGHSH and CDR2 as LQKENI. CDR3 DNA: TGTGCCAGCTCACCTTTACAGGGGGCTAATTCACCCCTCCACTTT. It encodes CASSPLQGANSPLHF.

The CDR3 DNA is TGTGCCAGCAGCTTGGATAATTCCCCGGGACAGAATGGCTACACCTTC. Translating gives CASSLDNSPGQNGYTF. The chain uses TRBV7-9 and TRBJ1-2; 7 bases align to TRBD1. CDR1 and CDR2 (germline): SEHNR, FQNEAQ (reference sequence). The CDR3 spans 16 residues. Trimming at V came to 3 bases and at J to 6 bases, leaving 13 bases not matched to a gene.

The CDR3 region has the DNA TGTGCCAGCAGCCCCCAGGGGGTTACTAATAGGGATGAGCAGTTCTTC. Protein: CASSPQGVTNRDEQFF. The chain uses TRBV9 and TRBJ2-1, with 7 bases lining up with TRBD1. The J segment lost 8 bases and the V segment lost 4 bases, leaving 15 bases of the junction unmatched. The CDR3 sequence is 16 residues long. The germline CDR1 and CDR2 sequences are SGDLS and YYNGEE.

CDR3 loop: CASSLDTYGREGQETQYF. The CDR3 DNA reads as TGTGCCAGCAGCTTAGATACCTACGGGCGGGAGGGCCAAGAGACCCAGTACTTC. V usage is TRBV11-2 and J usage is TRBJ2-5; TRBD2 matches at 9 bases. The CDR3 extends over 18 amino acids. J lost 1 base, V lost 0 bases, and 9 bases had no gene match. Germline V gene sequence: CDR1 SGHAT, CDR2 FQNNGV.

This sequence joins TRBV5-1 and TRBJ1-3, with D perhaps matching TRBD1 (6 bases). V lost 2 bases and J 3 bases, leaving 15 bases between the germline ends. The CDR3 runs 16 residues. Looked up from germline, CDR1 is SGHRS and CDR2 is YFSETQ. CDR3 sequence reads: CASSLSQGQGGNTIYF. CDR3 nucleotides: TGCGCCAGCAGCTTAAGCCAGGGGCAAGGTGGAAACACCATATATTTT.

V is TRBV11-2 and J is TRBJ2-7; 12 bases agree with TRBD2. J lost 3 bases, V lost 6 bases, and 6 bases had no gene match. CDR3 length equals 15 residues. Germline CDR1 is SGHAT and CDR2 is FQNNGV. The CDR3 is CASSLGLAGLYEQYF. As DNA, the CDR3 is TGTGCCAGCAGTCTTGGACTAGCGGGACTCTACGAGCAGTACTTC.

The rearrangement joins TRBV6-5 to TRBJ1-1, with D hard to call. Trimming removed 2 bases at V and 0 bases at J, with 7 bases between. Germline assignment: CDR1 MNHEY and CDR2 SVGAGI. This CDR3 contains 14 residues. The CDR3, as DNA: TGTGCCAGCAGTTACAAGAGGGTGAACACTGAAGCTTTCTTT. Encoded protein: CASSYKRVNTEAFF.

The chain carries TRBV10-1 and TRBJ2-1; 7 nucleotides agree with TRBD2. CDR3 length equals 14 residues. The J segment lost 6 bases and the V segment lost 2 bases, leaving 4 bases of the junction unmatched. Germline V lookup: CDR1 WNHNN, CDR2 SYGVQD (reference sequence). CDR3 sequence: CASSERLAINEQFF. The CDR3 nucleotides are TGCGCCAGCAGTGAGAGACTAGCAATCAATGAGCAGTTCTTC.

This chain links TRBV2 with TRBJ2-7, with D unclear. The germline V gene encodes CDR1 SNHLY and CDR2 FYNNEI. Trimming stripped 6 bases from V and 2 bases from J, with 17 bases between. The length of the CDR3 is 15 residues. This CDR3 reads CASSPVRDYAYEQYF. CDR3 coding DNA: TGTGCCAGCAGCCCGGTCCGCGATTATGCCTACGAGCAGTACTTC.

The chain links TRBV27 to TRBJ2-7; TRBD1 matches 9 bases. CDR3 length: 16 residues. Trimming removed 5 bases from V and 1 base from J; junction bases left unmatched: 9. The V gene's germline CDR1 is MNHEY and CDR2 SMNVEV (reference sequence). The CDR3 region is CASSARHGTGSYEQYF. The CDR3 DNA sequence: TGTGCCAGCAGTGCCCGCCACGGGACAGGGTCCTACGAGCAGTACTTC.

The J gene is TRBJ2-3, the V gene TRBV7-9; 8 positions match TRBD1. The trim removed 5 bases at V and 4 bases at J, leaving 8 bases unmatched. Germline CDR1 SEHNR, CDR2 FQNEAQ (reference sequence). This CDR3 is built from 15 residues. The CDR3 here is CASSPQGAEADTQYF. CDR3 bases: TGTGCCAGCAGCCCTCAGGGGGCGGAAGCAGATACGCAGTATTTT.

The chain is built from TRBV7-9 and TRBJ1-2; TRBD1 agrees at 9 bases. This CDR3 region has 16 residues. Germline-derived CDR1 and CDR2 are SEHNR and FQNEAQ (reference sequence). The ends lost 5 bases at V and 6 bases at J; junction bases unmatched: 13. The CDR3 DNA sequence: TGTGCCAGCAGCAACCCGGGACAGGGATTCGAGGATGGCTACACCTTC. It yields the protein CASSNPGQGFEDGYTF.

The chain couples TRBV29-1 to TRBJ1-4, with unresolved D. This CDR3 spans 13 amino acids. V was pared by 6 bases and J by 0 bases, with 8 bases between. Germline V CDR1 and CDR2: SQVTM, ANQGSEA. CDR3 bases: TGCAGCGTAACGACATCAACTAATGAAAAACTGTTTTTT. As protein: CSVTTSTNEKLFF.

V gene TRBV7-9 combines with J gene TRBJ2-7; TRBD2 agrees at 9 bases. The trim removed 5 bases at V and 2 bases at J, leaving 10 bases unmatched. The CDR3 extends over 16 amino acids. Germline CDR1 is SEHNR and CDR2 is FQNEAQ (reference sequence). The CDR3 sequence: CASSQPGLALPYEQYF. The CDR3, as DNA: TGTGCCAGCAGCCAGCCGGGACTAGCTCTCCCCTACGAGCAGTACTTC.

The chain combines TRBV28 with TRBJ1-2; 7 bases fit TRBD1. Germline assignment: CDR1 MDHEN and CDR2 SYDVKM. CDR3 length equals 13 residues. V lost 6 bases to trimming and J lost 11 bases; unmatched junction nucleotides: 12. CDR3 residues: CASRGQGGLGYTF. The DNA of the CDR3 is TGTGCCAGCAGGGGGCAGGGGGGTTTGGGGTACACCTTC.